What follows is one TCR beta chain and its context. Its antigen is not identified. For every subset, genomic DNA was evenly distributed across several immunoSEQ plates. Data came from immunoSEQ multiplex PCR; TCRdb stores just in-frame clones and leaves some out. Seen here are under 2,000,000 clones, about 95% observed once, and the top ten hold approximately 1%. Trimming took 5 bases from V and 1 from J, leaving 21 bases between them. Germline CDR1 reads SGHAT; CDR2 reads FQNNGV. The CDR3 is 18 amino acids. This specimen belongs to a study of shared clonotypes between healthy human individuals. As defined, naive CD8 cells were CD45RO-negative and positively selected for CCR7, with terminally differentiated effector memory CD45RA+ cells excluded. Study observations and caveats: Naive subsets typically showed greater estimated richness than memory subsets.

The clonotype comes from a man between 18 and 29 years old in good health. The V and J genes are TRBV11-2 and TRBJ2-1, with D tentatively TRBD2 (7 bases). The sequenced material came from naive CD8+ T cells sorted from blood. CDR3 bases: TGTGCCAGCAGCCAGAAGGGTGGGGCGGGGGCTTCCTACAATGAGCAGTTCTTC. Its protein is CASSQKGGAGASYNEQFF.